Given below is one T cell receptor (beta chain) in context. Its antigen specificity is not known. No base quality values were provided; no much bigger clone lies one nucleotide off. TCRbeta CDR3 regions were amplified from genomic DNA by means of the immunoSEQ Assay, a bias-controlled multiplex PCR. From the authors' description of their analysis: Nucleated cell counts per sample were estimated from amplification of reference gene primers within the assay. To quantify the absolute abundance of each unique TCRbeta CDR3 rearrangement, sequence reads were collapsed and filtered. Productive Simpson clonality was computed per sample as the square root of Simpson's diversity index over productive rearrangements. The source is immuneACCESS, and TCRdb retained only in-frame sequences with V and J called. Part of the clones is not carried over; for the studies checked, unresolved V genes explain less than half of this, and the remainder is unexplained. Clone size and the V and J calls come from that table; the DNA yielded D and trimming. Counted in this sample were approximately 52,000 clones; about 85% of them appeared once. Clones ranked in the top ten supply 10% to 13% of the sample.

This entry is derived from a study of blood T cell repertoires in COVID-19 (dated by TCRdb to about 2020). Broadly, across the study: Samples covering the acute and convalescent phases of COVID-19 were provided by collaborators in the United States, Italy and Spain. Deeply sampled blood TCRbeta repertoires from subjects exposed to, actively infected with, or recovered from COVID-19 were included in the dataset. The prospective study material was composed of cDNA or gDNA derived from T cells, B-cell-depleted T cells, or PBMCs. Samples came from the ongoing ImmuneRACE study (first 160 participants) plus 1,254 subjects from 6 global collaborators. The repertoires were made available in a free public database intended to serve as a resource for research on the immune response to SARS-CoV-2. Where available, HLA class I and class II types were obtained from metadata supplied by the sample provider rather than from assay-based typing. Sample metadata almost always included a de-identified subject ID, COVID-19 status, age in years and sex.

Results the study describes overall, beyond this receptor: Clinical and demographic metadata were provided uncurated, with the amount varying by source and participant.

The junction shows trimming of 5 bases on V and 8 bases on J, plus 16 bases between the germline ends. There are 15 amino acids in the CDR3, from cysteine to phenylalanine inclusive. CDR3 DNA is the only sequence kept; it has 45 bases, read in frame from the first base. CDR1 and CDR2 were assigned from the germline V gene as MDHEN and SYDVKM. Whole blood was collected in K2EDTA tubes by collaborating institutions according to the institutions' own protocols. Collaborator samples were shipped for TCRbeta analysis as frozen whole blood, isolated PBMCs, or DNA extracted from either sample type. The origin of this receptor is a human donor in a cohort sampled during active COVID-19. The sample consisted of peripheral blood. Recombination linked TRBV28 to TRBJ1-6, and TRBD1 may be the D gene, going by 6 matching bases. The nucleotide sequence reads TGTGCCAGCAGTACACAGGGTAAAATGGATTCACCCCTCCACTTT. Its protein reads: CASSTQGKMDSPLHF.